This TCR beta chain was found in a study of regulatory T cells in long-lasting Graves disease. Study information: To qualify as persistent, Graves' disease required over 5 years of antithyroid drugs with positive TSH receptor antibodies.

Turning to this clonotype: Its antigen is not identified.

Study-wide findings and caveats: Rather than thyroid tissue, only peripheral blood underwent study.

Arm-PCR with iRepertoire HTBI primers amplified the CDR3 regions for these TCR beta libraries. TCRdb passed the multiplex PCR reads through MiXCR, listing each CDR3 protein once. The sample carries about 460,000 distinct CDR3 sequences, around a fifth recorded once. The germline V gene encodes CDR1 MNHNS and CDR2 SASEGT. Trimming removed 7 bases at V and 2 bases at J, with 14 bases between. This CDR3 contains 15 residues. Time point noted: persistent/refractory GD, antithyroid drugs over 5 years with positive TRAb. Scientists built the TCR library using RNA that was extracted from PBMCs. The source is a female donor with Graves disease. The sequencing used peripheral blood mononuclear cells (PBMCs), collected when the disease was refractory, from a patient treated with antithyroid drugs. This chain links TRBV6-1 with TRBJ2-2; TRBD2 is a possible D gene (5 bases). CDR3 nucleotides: TGTGCCAGCACCAACACTAGAAGAAACACCGGGGAGCTGTTTTTT. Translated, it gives CASTNTRRNTGELFF.